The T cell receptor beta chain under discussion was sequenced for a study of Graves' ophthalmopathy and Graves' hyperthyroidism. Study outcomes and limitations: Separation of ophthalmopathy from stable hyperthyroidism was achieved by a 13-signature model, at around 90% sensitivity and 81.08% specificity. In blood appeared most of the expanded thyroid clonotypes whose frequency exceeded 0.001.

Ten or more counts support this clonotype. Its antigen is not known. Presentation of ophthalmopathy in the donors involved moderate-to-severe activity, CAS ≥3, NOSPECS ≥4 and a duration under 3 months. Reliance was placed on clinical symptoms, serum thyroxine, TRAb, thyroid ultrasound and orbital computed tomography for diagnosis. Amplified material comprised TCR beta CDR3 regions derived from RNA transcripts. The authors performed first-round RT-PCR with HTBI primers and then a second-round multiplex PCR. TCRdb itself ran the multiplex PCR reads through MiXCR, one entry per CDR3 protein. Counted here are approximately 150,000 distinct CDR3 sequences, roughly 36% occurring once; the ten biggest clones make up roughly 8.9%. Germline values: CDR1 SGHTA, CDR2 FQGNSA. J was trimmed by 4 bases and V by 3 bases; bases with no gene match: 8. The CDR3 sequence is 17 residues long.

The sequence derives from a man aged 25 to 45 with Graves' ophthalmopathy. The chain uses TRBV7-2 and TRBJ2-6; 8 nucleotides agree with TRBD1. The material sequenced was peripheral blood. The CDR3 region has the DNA TGTGCCAGCAGCTTGGTGGACAGGGCTATGGGGGCCAACGTCCTGACTTTC. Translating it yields CASSLVDRAMGANVLTF.